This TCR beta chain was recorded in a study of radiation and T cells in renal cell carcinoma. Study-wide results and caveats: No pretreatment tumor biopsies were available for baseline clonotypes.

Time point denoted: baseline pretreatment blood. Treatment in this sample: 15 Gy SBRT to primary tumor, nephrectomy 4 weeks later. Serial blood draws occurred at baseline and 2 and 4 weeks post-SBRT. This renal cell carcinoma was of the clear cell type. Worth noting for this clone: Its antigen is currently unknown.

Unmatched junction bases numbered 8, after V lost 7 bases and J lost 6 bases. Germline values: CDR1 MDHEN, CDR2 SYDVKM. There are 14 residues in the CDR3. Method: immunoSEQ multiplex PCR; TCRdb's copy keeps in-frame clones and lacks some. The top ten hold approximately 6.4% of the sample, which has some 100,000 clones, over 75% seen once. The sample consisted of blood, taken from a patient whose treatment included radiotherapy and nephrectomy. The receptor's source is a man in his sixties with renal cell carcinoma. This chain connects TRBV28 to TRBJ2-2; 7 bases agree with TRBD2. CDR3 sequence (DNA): TGTGCCAGCAACCTAGGGGCGGGAGCCGGGGAGCTGTTTTTT. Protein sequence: CASNLGAGAGELFF. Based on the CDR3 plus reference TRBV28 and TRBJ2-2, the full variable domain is DVKVTQSSRYLVKRTGEKVFLECVQDMDHENMFWYRQDPGLGLRLIYFSYDVKMKEKGDIPEGYSVSREKKERFSLILESASTNQTSMYLCASNLGAGAGELFFGEGSRLTVL.